This T cell receptor beta chain was observed in a study of identical twins. General study points: Instead of following the same donors, the conclusions were based on cross-sectional statistical analysis.

The V gene's germline CDR1 is MGHRA and CDR2 YSYEKL. V trimming: 2 bases; J trimming: 1 base; junction bases outside the gene matches: 3. The CDR3 totals 16 residues. Notes on this clonotype: The antigen remains undetermined.

Each CDR3 protein gets one entry after TCRdb re-called the 5' RACE reads with MiXCR. The table includes 300,000 to 400,000 distinct CDR3 sequences, about 9% detected once. This chain joins TRBV4-1 and TRBJ2-5, with 11 bases lining up with TRBD2. This TCR came from a woman between 45 and 60 years old in good health. Sequencing input: naive T cells sorted from blood. CDR3 amino acids: CASSQTSGSLQETQYF. The CDR3 DNA follows: TGCGCCAGCAGCCAAACTAGCGGGAGCCTCCAAGAGACCCAGTACTTC.